This T cell receptor (beta chain) comes out of a study of T cell repertoires in cytomegalovirus infection. General study results and limits: HLA-C-restricted CMV clonotypes gave the most frequent clonotype in two of eight donors.

CDR1 is MNHNS, CDR2 SASEGT, per germline. Trimming stripped 6 bases from V and 0 bases from J, with 14 bases between. This CDR3 has 15 residues. About this clonotype: Its antigen remains unidentified.

In TCRdb, the reads were re-called with MiXCR into one record per CDR3 protein. The data show almost 500,000 distinct CDR3 sequences, around 11% seen once. The sequence was obtained from a human donor in good health (CMV status not recorded). Some clones in this sample may be carry-over from other donors' samples. V and J are TRBV6-1 and TRBJ1-1, with D unclear. The sequenced material came from PBMCs. CDR3 coding DNA: TGTGCCAGCAGGCGTACCGGTGGAGTGAACACTGAAGCTTTCTTT. Translated: CASRRTGGVNTEAFF.